This entry lists 12 T cell receptor beta chains sequenced from one sample in a study of early T cells in non-severe SARS-CoV-2 infection. TCRdb fed the 5' RACE reads into MiXCR, producing one record per CDR3 protein. Counted here are some 67,000 distinct CDR3 sequences, roughly an eighth occurring once; the ten biggest clones make up over 13%. Sequenced sample: whole blood. Source of these receptors: an adult who was a healthcare worker with PCR-confirmed SARS-CoV-2 infection or an uninfected control (not recorded which).

This clonotype was counted a few times. The rearrangement links TRBV7-9 to TRBJ2-3, with 8 positions matching TRBD1. Germline trimming cut 1 base from V and 5 bases from J; bases unmatched to any gene: 8. Germline CDR1 is SEHNR and CDR2 is FQNEAQ (reference sequence). The CDR3 contains 16 residues. The CDR3 reads CASSLEGGQGRDTQYF. For the CDR3, the DNA is TGTGCCAGCAGCTTAGAAGGAGGACAGGGAAGAGATACGCAGTATTTT.

This clonotype occurred many times. The rearrangement joins TRBV6-1 to TRBJ2-3, with D tentatively TRBD1 (6 bases). The germline CDR1 and CDR2 sequences are MNHNS and SASEGT. V lost 4 bases and J 5 bases, leaving 19 bases between the germline ends. CDR3 size: 16 residues. The CDR3 spells CASSGQSNTGKDTQYF. The CDR3 DNA sequence: TGTGCCAGCAGTGGCCAATCGAACACAGGGAAAGATACGCAGTATTTT.

This chain links TRBV13 with TRBJ2-7; D ambiguous. The CDR3 is made up of 13 amino acids. V gave up 0 bases and J gave up 0 bases, with 3 bases separating them. CDR1 is PRHDT, CDR2 FYEKMQ, per germline (reference sequence). CDR3 bases: TGTGCCAGCAGCTTAGGCGCCTCCTACGAGCAGTACTTC. It specifies CASSLGASYEQYF.

This sequence joins TRBV28 and TRBJ1-5, with D perhaps matching TRBD1 (5 bases). In germline, CDR1 is MDHEN, CDR2 SYDVKM. Trimming pared 3 bases from V and 9 bases from J, leaving 12 bases between. CDR3 size: 13 residues. The CDR3, as DNA: TGTGCCAGCAGTTTGAGGGGAATCAGGCCCCAGCATTTT. Its protein is CASSLRGIRPQHF.

A few counts support this clonotype. The genes are TRBV4-2 and TRBJ2-1, with 15 bases aligning to TRBD2. V lost 3 bases, J lost 8 bases, and 8 bases stayed unmatched. Per germline, CDR1 LGHNA and CDR2 YNFKEQ. CDR3 length equals 17 residues. The DNA of the CDR3 is TGTGCCAGCAGCCAGGGACGGACTAGCGGGGGGGGGCATGAGCAGTTCTTC. Translated: CASSQGRTSGGGHEQFF.

This clonotype was seen ten or more times. The rearrangement uses TRBV2 and TRBJ1-2; no reliable D call. The CDR3 is 13 residues long. Per germline, CDR1 SNHLY and CDR2 FYNNEI. Trimming took off 2 bases at V and 4 bases at J, with 8 bases between the two ends. The CDR3 DNA reads TGTGCCAGCAGTGAAAAACCCAGCTATGGCTACACCTTC. Encoded protein: CASSEKPSYGYTF.

This clonotype showed up just a few times. V is TRBV5-1 and J is TRBJ1-3; no firm D call. CDR3 length: 15 amino acids. The V end was cut by 0 bases, the J end by 0 bases, with 7 bases between. CDR1 is SGHRS, CDR2 YFSETQ, per germline. The CDR3 spells CASSLDRLSGNTIYF. The CDR3 DNA sequence: TGCGCCAGCAGCTTGGATCGACTCTCTGGAAACACCATATATTTT.

This clonotype has ten or more counts. The chain links TRBV20-1 to TRBJ1-5, with a possible D match to TRBD1 (5 bases). V lost 1 base to trimming and J lost 4 bases, with 14 bases between them. The germline V gene has CDR1 DFQATT and CDR2 SNEGSKA (reference sequence). This CDR3 is 15 amino acids long. CDR3 residues: CSARGASGPNQPQHF. The DNA of the CDR3 is TGCAGTGCTAGAGGAGCGTCAGGGCCAAATCAGCCCCAGCATTTT.

There are many counts of this clonotype. The DNA for the CDR3 is TGTGCCAGCAGCTTAGTTCATCCTAGAGGGAACACCGGGGAGCTGTTTTTT. Its protein is CASSLVHPRGNTGELFF. V is TRBV7-6 and J is TRBJ2-2; D remains unclear. Germline CDR1 and CDR2: SGHVS and FNYEAQ. The CDR3 is 17 amino acids. V dropped 1 base and J dropped 1 base, with 13 bases sitting between them.

There are many counts of this clonotype. The genes are TRBV2 and TRBJ1-6; D uncertain. V lost 0 bases and J lost 7, with 10 bases in between. The CDR3 covers 15 residues. The germline V gene has CDR1 SNHLY and CDR2 FYNNEI. CDR3 in amino acids: CASSEALWENSPLHF. CDR3 nucleotides: TGTGCCAGCAGTGAAGCCCTATGGGAGAATTCACCCCTCCACTTT.

The table lists this clonotype with many counts. The chain couples TRBV12-3 or TRBV12-4 to TRBJ1-6; 8 bases agree with TRBD1. V lost 2 bases to trimming and J lost 10 bases; unmatched junction nucleotides: 4. The CDR3 has 14 amino acids. CDR3 nucleotides: TGTGCCAGCAGTTTAACAGGGGGAAGGTCACCCCTCCACTTT. Translating it yields CASSLTGGRSPLHF.

This clonotype turned up a few times. The chain links TRBV18 to TRBJ2-1; D possibly corresponds to TRBD2 (6 bases). CDR1 is KGHSH and CDR2 is LQKENI in the germline V gene. This CDR3 spans 15 amino acids. Trimming cost V 3 bases and J 0 bases, with 9 bases left between them. The CDR3 DNA follows: TGTGCCAGCTCACCTTGGGAGGACTCCTACAATGAGCAGTTCTTC. Its translation: CASSPWEDSYNEQFF.